This TCR beta chain was found in a study of memory CD8 T cells in hepatitis C reinfection. At the level of the study: Reinfection meant HCV RNA positivity after two negatives ≥60 days apart. Findings of the study overall: Only 5 or 6 donors prevented definitive conclusions about public clonotypes.

The protocol was immunoSEQ multiplex PCR, while the TCRdb copy is restricted to in-frame clones and leaves out a portion. The data contain 44,000 or so clones, 70% to 90% of them singletons. Time point noted: peak reinfection, 3 to 8 weeks after reinfection detection. Sorted cells were sequenced directly ex vivo without any in vitro expansion. On this clone itself: Its antigen is undetermined.

The sample comprised naive CD8+ T cells sorted from blood. This receptor was obtained from a man younger than 30 with hepatitis C virus infection.

CDR3 nucleotides: TGTGCCAGCAGTGACTCTACTAGCGGGAATACAGATACGCAGTATTTT. This encodes CASSDSTSGNTDTQYF. The V and J genes are TRBV6-4 and TRBJ2-3; TRBD2 matches at 10 bases. CDR1 and CDR2 (germline): MRHNA, SNTAGT. The CDR3 length is 16 residues. J lost 3 bases, V lost 0 bases, and 3 bases had no gene match.